This TCR beta chain stems from a study of cytomegalovirus exposure and HLA in healthy donors. Regarding the study as a whole: The authors enumerated some 170 TCR beta chains as linked to cytomegalovirus. Later on, an analysis showed TCR association rates differing by HLA locus, with DRB1 the most and HLA-C the fewest. Because they were indistinguishable, some V segments, including TRBV6-2 and TRBV6-3, were excluded.

The primer mix had 60 Vbeta and 13 Jbeta primers. As originally analysed: An analysis that came later counted some 80 million unique TCR beta chains, 10 million to 11 million shared. Clones were sequenced by immunoSEQ multiplex PCR, and TCRdb holds only the in-frame ones, with some missing. The V and J calls and clone size were taken over from that table, and D and trimming were inferred from the DNA. The sample has about 89,000 clones; around nine tenths are singletons. Remarks on this clone: The antigen remains unidentified.

The CDR3 length is 13 residues. Unmatched junction bases numbered 2, after V lost 2 bases and J lost 5 bases. The V gene's germline CDR1 is SGHRS and CDR2 YFSETQ. The receptor comes from a man aged 25-45 years in good health and CMV-seropositive. This rearrangement joins TRBV5-1 to TRBJ2-5, with 8 bases lining up with TRBD1. The sequenced sample was PBMCs. This CDR3 is CASSLQGDETQYF. For the CDR3, the DNA is TGCGCCAGCAGCTTACAGGGGGACGAGACCCAGTACTTC.